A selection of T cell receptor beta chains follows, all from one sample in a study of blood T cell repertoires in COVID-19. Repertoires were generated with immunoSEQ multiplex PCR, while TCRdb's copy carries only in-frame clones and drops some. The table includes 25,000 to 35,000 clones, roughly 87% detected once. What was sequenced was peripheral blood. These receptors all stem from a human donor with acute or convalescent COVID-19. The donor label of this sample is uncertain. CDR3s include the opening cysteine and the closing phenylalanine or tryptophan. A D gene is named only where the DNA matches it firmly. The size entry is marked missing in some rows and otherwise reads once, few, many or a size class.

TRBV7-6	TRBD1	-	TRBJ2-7	CASSPRGPSYEQYF	TGTGCCAGCAGCCCAAGGGGGCCGTCCTACGAGCAGTACTTC
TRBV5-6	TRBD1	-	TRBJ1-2	CASSLPGQGGLGYGYTF	TGTGCCAGCAGCTTGCCGGGACAGGGAGGACTCGGTTATGGCTACACCTTC
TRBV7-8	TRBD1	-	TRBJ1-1	CASSLGDRVGTEAFF	TGTGCCAGCAGCTTAGGAGACAGGGTGGGCACTGAAGCTTTCTTT
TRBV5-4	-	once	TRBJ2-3	CASSLRRDRFTDTQYF	TGTGCCAGCAGCTTGCGGCGGGACCGATTCACAGATACGCAGTATTTT
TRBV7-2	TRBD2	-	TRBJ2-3	CARLPKAGLAGRTDTQYF	TGTGCCAGGTTGCCCAAAGCCGGACTAGCGGGACGCACAGATACGCAGTATTTT
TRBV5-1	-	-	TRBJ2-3	CASSLDEGADTQYF	TGCGCCAGCAGCTTGGACGAGGGCGCAGATACGCAGTATTTT
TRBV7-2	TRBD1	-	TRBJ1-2	CASSLDRDYGYTF	TGTGCCAGCAGCCTCGACAGGGACTATGGCTACACCTTC
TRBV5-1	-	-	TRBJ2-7	CASRKQAPSTYEQYF	TGCGCCAGCAGAAAACAGGCCCCCTCGACCTACGAGCAGTACTTC
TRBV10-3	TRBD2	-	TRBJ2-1	CAISGTSGGDNEQFF	TGTGCCATCAGTGGGACTAGCGGGGGAGACAATGAGCAGTTCTTC
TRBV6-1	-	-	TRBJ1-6	CASSEARGWSYNSPLHF	TGTGCCAGCAGTGAAGCTAGGGGGTGGTCCTATAATTCACCCCTCCACTTT
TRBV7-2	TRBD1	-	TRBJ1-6	CASSEDRSAGPLHF	TGTGCCAGCAGCGAGGACAGGTCCGCCGGTCCCCTCCACTTT
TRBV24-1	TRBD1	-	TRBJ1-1	CATRGRTGGTTEAFF	TGTGCCACCAGAGGAAGGACAGGGGGAACCACTGAAGCTTTCTTT
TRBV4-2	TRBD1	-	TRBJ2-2	CASSVRQGDTGELFF	TGTGCCAGCAGCGTCAGGCAGGGGGACACCGGGGAGCTGTTTTTT
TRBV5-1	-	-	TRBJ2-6	CASSFRSGANVLTF	TGCGCCAGCAGCTTCAGGTCTGGGGCCAACGTCCTGACTTTC
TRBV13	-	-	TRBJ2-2	CASSLRLSAANTGELFF	TGTGCCAGCAGCTTAAGATTGAGTGCCGCGAACACCGGGGAGCTGTTTTTT
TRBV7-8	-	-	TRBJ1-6	CASSPKSGVYNSPLHF	TGTGCCAGCAGCCCCAAATCGGGGGTTTATAATTCACCCCTCCACTTT
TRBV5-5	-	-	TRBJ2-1	CASSTHGGNYNEQFF	TGTGCCAGCAGCACCCATGGCGGCAATTACAATGAGCAGTTCTTC
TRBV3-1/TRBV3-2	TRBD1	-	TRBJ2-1	CASSLKPPGQGANEQFF	TGTGCCAGCAGCCTAAAGCCTCCGGGACAGGGGGCCAATGAGCAGTTCTTC
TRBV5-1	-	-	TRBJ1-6	CASSLASLDSPLHF	TGCGCCAGCAGCTTGGCTAGTCTGGATTCACCCCTCCACTTT
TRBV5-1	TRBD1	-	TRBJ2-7	CASSLPGQGTHEQYF	TGCGCCAGCAGCTTACCGGGACAGGGAACGCACGAGCAGTACTTC
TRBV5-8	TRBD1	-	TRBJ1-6	CASSPGTGNNSPLHF	TGTGCCAGCAGCCCAGGGACAGGGAATAATTCACCCCTCCACTTT
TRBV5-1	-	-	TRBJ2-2	CASSEGLQTGELFF	TGCGCCAGCAGCGAGGGACTTCAGACCGGGGAGCTGTTTTTT
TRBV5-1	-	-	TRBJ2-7	CASREGPGGVYSYEQYF	TGCGCCAGCAGGGAGGGGCCCGGCGGGGTTTACTCCTACGAGCAGTACTTC
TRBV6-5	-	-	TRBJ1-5	CAAEALNQPQHF	TGTGCAGCCGAGGCACTCAATCAGCCCCAGCATTTT
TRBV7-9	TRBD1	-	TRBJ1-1	CASSLPNRGLNTEAFF	TGTGCCAGCAGCTTACCCAACAGGGGTCTGAACACTGAAGCTTTCTTT
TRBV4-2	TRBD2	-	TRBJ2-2	CASSRERGFSGELFF	TGTGCCAGCAGCCGGGAGCGGGGGTTCTCCGGGGAGCTGTTTTTT
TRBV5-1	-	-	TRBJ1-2	CASRLTGSSYGYTF	TGCGCCAGCAGACTTACAGGGTCAAGCTATGGCTACACCTTC
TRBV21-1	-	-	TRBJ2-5	CARSPGEGLETQYF	TGTGCCAGGAGCCCAGGGGAAGGGTTAGAGACCCAGTACTTC
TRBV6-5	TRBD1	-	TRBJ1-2	CASSSGQGRPGYTF	TGTGCCAGCAGTTCGGGACAGGGCCGCCCTGGCTACACCTTC
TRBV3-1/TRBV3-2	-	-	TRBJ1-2	CASSETGNGYTF	TGTGCCAGCAGCGAAACAGGGAATGGCTACACCTTC